The entry below describes one T cell receptor (beta chain). The target antigen is unknown. This record comes from a study of shared clonotypes between healthy human individuals. General observations from the study: Inspection by rarefaction showed sorted-subset sequencing to be incomplete despite large depth. Memory subsets generally showed lower estimated richness than naive subsets. Non-shared clonotypes showed lower generation probabilities than clonotypes common to all four donors.

At deep level, the assay was performed. Clones were read by immunoSEQ multiplex PCR, and TCRdb kept only the in-frame ones, dropping some. The table shows about 1.4 million clones, with roughly 96% occurring only once. The receptor's source is a man between 25 and 39 years old in good health. Sequencing was done on a sample of naive CD4+ T cells sorted from blood. Subset given: CD45RA+ positively selected.

CDR3 DNA sequence: TGTGCCAGCAACCGGGACAGCAATCAGCCCCAGCATTTT. Its translation: CASNRDSNQPQHF. The gene calls are TRBV6-1 and TRBJ1-5; a possible D gene is TRBD1 (5 bases). The V and J ends lost 7 bases and 1 base respectively, with 8 bases between them. Germline V lookup: CDR1 MNHNS, CDR2 SASEGT. The CDR3 length is 13 residues.